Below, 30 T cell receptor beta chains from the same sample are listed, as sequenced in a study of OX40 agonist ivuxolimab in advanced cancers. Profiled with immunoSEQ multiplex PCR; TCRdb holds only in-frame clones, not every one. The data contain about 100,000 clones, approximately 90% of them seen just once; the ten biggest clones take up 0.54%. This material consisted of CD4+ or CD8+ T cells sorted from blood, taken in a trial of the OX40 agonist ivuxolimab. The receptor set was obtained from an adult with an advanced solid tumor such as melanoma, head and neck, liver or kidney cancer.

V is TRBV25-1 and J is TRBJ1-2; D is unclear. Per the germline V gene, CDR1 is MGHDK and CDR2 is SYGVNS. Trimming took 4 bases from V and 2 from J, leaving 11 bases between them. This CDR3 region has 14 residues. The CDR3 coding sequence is TGTGCCAGCAGTGGACCGGGTCGGAACTATGGCTACACCTTC. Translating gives CASSGPGRNYGYTF.

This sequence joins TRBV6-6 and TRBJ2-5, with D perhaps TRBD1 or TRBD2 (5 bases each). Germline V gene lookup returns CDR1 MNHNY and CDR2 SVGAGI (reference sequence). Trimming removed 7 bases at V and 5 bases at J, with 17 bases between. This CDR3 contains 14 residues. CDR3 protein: CASTRPLGDETQYF. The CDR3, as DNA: TGTGCCAGCACGAGGCCGCTGGGGGACGAGACCCAGTACTTC.

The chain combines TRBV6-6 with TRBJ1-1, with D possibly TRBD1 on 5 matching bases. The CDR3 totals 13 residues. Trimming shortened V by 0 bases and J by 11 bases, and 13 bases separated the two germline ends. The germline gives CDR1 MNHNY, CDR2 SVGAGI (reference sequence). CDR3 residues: CASSYSSGTGAFF. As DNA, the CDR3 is TGTGCCAGCAGTTACTCTTCCGGGACGGGGGCTTTCTTT.

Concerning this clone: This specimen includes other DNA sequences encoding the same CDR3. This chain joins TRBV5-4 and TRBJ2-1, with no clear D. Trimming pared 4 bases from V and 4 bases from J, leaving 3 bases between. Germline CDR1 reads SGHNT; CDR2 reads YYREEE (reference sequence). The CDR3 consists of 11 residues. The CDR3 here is CASSRYNEQFF. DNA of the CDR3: TGTGCCAGCAGCAGATACAATGAGCAGTTCTTC.

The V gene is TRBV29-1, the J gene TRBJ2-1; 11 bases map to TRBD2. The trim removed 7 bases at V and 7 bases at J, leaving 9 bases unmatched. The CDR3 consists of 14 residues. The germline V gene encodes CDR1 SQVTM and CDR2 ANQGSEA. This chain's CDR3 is CSAGARLAGNEQFF. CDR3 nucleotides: TGCAGCGCTGGGGCTCGACTAGCGGGAAATGAGCAGTTCTTC.

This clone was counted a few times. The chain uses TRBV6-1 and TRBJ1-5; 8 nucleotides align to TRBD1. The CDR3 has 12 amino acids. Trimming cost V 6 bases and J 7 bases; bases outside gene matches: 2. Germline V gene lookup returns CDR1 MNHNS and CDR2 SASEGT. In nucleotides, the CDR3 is TGTGCCAGCAGGGACAGGGACCAGCCCCAGCATTTT. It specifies CASRDRDQPQHF.

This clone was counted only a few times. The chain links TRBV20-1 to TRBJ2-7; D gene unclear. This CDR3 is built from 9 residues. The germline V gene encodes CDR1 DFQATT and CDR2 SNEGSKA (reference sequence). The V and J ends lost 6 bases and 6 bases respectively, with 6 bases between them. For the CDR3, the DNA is TGCAGTGCCGAACGCGAGCAGTACTTC. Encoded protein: CSAEREQYF.

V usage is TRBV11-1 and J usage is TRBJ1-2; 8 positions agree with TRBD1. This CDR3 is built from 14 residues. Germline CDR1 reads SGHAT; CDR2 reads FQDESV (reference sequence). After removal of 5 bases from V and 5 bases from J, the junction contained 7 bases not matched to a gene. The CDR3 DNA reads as TGTGCCAGCAGCCACCGGACAGGGTATTATGGCTACACCTTC. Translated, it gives CASSHRTGYYGYTF.

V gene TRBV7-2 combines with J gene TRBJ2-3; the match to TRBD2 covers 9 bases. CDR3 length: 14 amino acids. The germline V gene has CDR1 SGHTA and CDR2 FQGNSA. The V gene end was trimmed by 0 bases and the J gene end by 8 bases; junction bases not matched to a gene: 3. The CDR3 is CASSLAVTSGTQYF. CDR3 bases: TGTGCCAGCAGCTTAGCGGTGACTAGCGGTACGCAGTATTTT.

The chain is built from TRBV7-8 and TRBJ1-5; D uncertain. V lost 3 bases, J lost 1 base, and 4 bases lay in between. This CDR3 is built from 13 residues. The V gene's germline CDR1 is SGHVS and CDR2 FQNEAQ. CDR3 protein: CASSFDSNQPQHF. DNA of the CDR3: TGTGCCAGCAGCTTTGACAGCAATCAGCCCCAGCATTTT.

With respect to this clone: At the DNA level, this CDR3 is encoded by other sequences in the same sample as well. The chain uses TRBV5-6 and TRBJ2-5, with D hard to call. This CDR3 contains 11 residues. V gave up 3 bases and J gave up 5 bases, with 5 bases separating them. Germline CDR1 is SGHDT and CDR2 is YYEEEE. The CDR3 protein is CASSSGETQYF. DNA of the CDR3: TGTGCCAGCAGCTCCGGGGAGACCCAGTACTTC. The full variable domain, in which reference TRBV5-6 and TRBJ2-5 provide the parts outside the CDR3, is DAGVTQSPTHLIKTRGQQVTLRCSPKSGHDTVSWYQQALGQGPQFIFQYYEEEERQRGNFPDRFSGHQFPNYSSELNVNALLLGDSALYLCASSSGETQYFGPGTRLLVL.

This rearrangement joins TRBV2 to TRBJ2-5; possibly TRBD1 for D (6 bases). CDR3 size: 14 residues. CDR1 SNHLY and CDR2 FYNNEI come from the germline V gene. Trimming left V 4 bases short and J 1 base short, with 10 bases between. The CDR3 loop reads CASSVQGPQETQYF. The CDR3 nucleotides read TGTGCCAGCAGTGTACAGGGACCCCAAGAGACCCAGTACTTC.

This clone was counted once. The CDR3: CASSSQGLGSYNEQFF. Here the CDR3 DNA reads TGCGCCAGCAGCTCCCAGGGGTTGGGCTCCTACAATGAGCAGTTCTTC. The chain employs TRBV5-1 and TRBJ2-1; TRBD1 is a possible D gene (6 bases). The CDR3 is 16 residues long. With 3 bases removed from V and 0 bases from J, the gap between germline ends came to 13 bases. Per germline, CDR1 SGHRS and CDR2 YFSETQ.

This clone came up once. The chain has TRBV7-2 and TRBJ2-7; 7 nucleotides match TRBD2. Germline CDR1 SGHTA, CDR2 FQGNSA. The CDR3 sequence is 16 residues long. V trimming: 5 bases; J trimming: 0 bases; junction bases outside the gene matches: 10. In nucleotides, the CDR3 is TGTGCCAGCAGCCCAAGCGGGACCAGATTCTCCTACGAGCAGTACTTC. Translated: CASSPSGTRFSYEQYF.

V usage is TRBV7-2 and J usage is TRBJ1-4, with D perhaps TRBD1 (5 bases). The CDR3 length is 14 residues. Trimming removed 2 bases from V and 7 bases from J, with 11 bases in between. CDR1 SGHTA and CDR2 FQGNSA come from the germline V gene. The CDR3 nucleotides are TGTGCCAGCAGCTTAAGTGAGGGGTTTGAAAAACTGTTTTTT. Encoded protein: CASSLSEGFEKLFF.

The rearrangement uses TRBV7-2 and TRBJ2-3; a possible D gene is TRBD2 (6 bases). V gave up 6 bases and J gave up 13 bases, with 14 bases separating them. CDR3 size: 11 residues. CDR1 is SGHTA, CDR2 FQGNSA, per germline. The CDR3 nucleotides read TGTGCCAGCAGTTCGACTAGTAGAAAGTATTTT. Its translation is CASSSTSRKYF.

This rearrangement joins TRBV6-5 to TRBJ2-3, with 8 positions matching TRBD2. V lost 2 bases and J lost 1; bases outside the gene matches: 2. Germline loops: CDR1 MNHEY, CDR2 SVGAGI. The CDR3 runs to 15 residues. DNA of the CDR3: TGTGCCAGCAGTTACAGCGGGAGTGGCACAGATACGCAGTATTTT. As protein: CASSYSGSGTDTQYF.

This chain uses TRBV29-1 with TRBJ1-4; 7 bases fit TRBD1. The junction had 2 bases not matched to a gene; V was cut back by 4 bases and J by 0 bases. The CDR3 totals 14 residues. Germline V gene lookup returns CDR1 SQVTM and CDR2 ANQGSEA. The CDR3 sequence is CSVAGGATNEKLFF. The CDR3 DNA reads TGCAGCGTTGCAGGGGGAGCAACTAATGAAAAACTGTTTTTT. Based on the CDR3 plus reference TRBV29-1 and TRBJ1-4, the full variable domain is SAVISQKPSRDICQRGTSLTIQCQVDSQVTMMFWYRQQPGQSLTLIATANQGSEATYESGFVIDKFPISRPNLTFSTLTVSNMSPEDSSIYLCSVAGGATNEKLFFGSGTQLSVL.

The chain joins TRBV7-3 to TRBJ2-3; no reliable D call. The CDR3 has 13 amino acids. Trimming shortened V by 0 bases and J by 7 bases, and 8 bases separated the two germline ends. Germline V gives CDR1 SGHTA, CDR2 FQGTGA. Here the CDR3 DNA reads TGTGCCAGCAGCTTAACTCTCCAACATACGCAGTATTTT. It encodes CASSLTLQHTQYF.

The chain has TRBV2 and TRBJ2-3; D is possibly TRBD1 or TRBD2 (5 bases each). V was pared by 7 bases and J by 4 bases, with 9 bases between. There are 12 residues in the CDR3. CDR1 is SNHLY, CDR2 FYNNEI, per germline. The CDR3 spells CASKRGPDTQYF. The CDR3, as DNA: TGTGCCAGCAAACGGGGACCAGATACGCAGTATTTT.

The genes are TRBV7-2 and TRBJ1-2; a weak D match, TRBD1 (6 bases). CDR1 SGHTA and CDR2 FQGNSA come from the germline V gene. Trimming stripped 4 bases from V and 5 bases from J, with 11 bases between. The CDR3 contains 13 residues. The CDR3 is CASSSDSLYGYTF. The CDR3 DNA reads TGTGCCAGCAGCTCGGACAGTCTTTATGGCTACACCTTC. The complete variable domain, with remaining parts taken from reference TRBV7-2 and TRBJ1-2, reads GAGVSQSPSNKVTEKGKDVELRCDPISGHTALYWYRQSLGQGLEFLIYFQGNSAPDKSGLPSDRFSAERTGGSVSTLTIQRTQQEDSAVYLCASSSDSLYGYTFGSGTRLTVV.

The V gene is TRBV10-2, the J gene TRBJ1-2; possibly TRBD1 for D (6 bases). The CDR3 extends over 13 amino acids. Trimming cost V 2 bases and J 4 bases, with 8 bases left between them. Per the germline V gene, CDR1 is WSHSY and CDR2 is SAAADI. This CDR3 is CASSEDRPYGYTF. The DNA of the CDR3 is TGCGCCAGCAGTGAGGACAGGCCCTATGGCTACACCTTC.

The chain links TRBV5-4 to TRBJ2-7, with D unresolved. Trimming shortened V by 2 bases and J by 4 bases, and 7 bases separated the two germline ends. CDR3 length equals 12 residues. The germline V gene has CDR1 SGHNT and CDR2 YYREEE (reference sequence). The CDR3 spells CASSFVGYEQYF. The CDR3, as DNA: TGTGCCAGCAGCTTCGTCGGATACGAGCAGTACTTC.

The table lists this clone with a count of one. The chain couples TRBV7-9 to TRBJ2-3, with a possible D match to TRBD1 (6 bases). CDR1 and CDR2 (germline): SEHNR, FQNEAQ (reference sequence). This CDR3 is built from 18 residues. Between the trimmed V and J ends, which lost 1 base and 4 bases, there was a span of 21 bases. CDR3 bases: TGTGCCAGCAGCTTAGGGGGGCCAGCGATACCGGGCGCAGATACGCAGTATTTT. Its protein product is CASSLGGPAIPGADTQYF. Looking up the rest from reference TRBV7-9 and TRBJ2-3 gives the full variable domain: DTGVSQNPRHKITKRGQNVTFRCDPISEHNRLYWYRQTLGQGPEFLTYFQNEAQLEKSRLLSDRFSAERPKGSFSTLEIQRTEQGDSAMYLCASSLGGPAIPGADTQYFGPGTRLTVL.

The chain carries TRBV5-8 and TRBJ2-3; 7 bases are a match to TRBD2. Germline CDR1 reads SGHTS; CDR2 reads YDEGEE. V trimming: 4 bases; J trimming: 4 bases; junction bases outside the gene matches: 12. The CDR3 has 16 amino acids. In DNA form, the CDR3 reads TGTGCCAGCAGCGATTTGCCGGGACTACTCTCAGATACGCAGTATTTT. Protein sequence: CASSDLPGLLSDTQYF.

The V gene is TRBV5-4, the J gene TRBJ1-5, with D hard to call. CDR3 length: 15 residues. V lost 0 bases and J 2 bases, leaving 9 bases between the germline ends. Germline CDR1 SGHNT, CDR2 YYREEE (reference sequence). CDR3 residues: CASSLDPSGNQPQHF. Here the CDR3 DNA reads TGTGCCAGCAGCTTGGATCCGAGCGGCAATCAGCCCCAGCATTTT.

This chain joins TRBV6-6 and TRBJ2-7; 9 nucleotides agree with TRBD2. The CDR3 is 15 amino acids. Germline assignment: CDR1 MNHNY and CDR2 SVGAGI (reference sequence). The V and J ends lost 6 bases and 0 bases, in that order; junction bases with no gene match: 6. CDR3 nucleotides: TGTGCCAGCAGGGGGGTTAGCGGGAGCTCCTACGAGCAGTACTTC. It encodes CASRGVSGSSYEQYF.

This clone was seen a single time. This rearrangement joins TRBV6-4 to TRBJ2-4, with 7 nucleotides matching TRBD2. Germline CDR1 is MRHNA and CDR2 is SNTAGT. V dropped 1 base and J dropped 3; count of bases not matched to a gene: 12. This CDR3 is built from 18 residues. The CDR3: CASSDLSGDLAGKNIQYF. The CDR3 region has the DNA TGTGCCAGCAGTGACTTAAGCGGGGACTTGGCCGGCAAAAACATTCAGTACTTC.

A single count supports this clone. The CDR3 reads CASSKGPGTRTSGRDNEQFF. The CDR3 DNA is TGTGCCAGCAGCAAAGGTCCCGGGACAAGGACTAGCGGAAGGGACAATGAGCAGTTCTTC. The gene calls are TRBV21-1 and TRBJ2-1; the tabulated D call, TRBD2, remains unverified against the DNA. TRBV21-1 is noted as a pseudogene. CDR3 length: 20 residues.

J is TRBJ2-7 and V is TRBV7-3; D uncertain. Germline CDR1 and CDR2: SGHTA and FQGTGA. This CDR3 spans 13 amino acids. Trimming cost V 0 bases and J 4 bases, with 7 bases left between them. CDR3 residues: CASSLTGTYEQYF. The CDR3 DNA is TGTGCCAGCAGCTTAACGGGAACTTACGAGCAGTACTTC.